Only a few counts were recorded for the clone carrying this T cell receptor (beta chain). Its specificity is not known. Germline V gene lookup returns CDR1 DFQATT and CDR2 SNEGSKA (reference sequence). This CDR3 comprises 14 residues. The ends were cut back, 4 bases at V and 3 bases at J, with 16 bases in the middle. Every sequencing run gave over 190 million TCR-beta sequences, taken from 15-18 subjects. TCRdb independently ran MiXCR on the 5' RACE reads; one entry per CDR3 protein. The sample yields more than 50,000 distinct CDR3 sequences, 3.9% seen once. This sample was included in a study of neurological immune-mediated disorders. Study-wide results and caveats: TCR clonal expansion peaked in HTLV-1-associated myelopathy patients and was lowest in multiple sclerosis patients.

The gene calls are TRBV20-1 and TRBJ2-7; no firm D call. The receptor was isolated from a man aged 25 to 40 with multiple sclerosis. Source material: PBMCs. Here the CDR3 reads CSANLGKGVYEQYF. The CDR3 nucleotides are TGCAGTGCTAATCTAGGAAAGGGTGTCTACGAGCAGTACTTC.